This T cell receptor (beta chain) is from a study of CD8 T cells in ankylosing spondylitis (dated by TCRdb to 2015 to 2018). With respect to the entire study: To find TCR variants linked to disease, the study profiled T cell receptor beta repertoires in ankylosing spondylitis patients and healthy donors. The full study cohort was made up of under 30 ankylosing spondylitis patients and 108 healthy donors. Peripheral blood was sampled, and synovial fluid was additionally collected from ankylosing spondylitis patients.

V and J are trimmed by 0 bases and 2 bases, and the gene matches miss 6 bases of the junction. Looking up the germline V gene (reference sequence) yields CDR1 DFQATT and CDR2 SNEGSKA. The CDR3 sequence holds 15 residues, the cysteine and phenylalanine included. The DNA shown is the 45-base CDR3, in frame from base 1. In the case of this clonotype: Its binding antigen is unknown. There are no base qualities to consult, and no much larger clone falls within one base.

The sample was run on an Illumina HiSeq 2500. TCR beta libraries were prepared by quantitative 5'-RACE with molecular barcodes. The authors' pipeline ran thus. A new computational method, built on a probabilistic model of VDJ rearrangement, was used to identify disease-linked TCR variants. TCRdb reprocessed the public reads (quality trimming at Q25 with fastp, clone calling with MiXCR) and kept in-frame beta chains. Each CDR3 protein appears once, grouped with its most common genes and DNA. TCRdb's processing, not the authors', yielded these V and J calls. For this sample there are around 390,000 distinct CDR3 sequences; around 20% appear just once. Of the sample, roughly a sixth falls within the top ten clones. Results the study describes overall, beyond this receptor: In peripheral blood, the disease-linked clones were found at relatively low frequencies and had a CD8+ phenotype. A TCR beta motif of fewer than 10 highly homologous amino acid variants appeared characteristic of blood from ankylosing spondylitis patients. Some TCR beta motif variants had previously been reported in synovial fluid and blood of reactive arthritis patients, which suggested common disease-initiation mechanisms. The disease-linked clones were reported as significantly enriched in matched synovial fluid samples from ankylosing spondylitis patients.

The chain is encoded by TRBV20-1 joined to TRBJ2-7; 8 central bases correspond to TRBD2. The sequencing input was blood, either unsorted or a sorted T cell fraction (not recorded which). The sequence was collected from a male donor with ankylosing spondylitis. The nucleotide sequence reads as follows: TGCAGTGCTAGAGATGGCAGCGGGAGACCCTACGAGCAGTACTTC. It codes for CSARDGSGRPYEQYF.